This T cell receptor (beta chain) was sequenced in a study of blood T cell repertoires in COVID-19. This clone was observed a few times. Clones were read by immunoSEQ multiplex PCR, and TCRdb kept only the in-frame ones, dropping some. The sample lists 350,000 to 400,000 clones; roughly 91% were seen once. Resolution of symptoms, clearance, or two negative PCRs was present in recovered Cohort 3 donors. This TCR was recovered from a woman aged 25 to 39 who had recovered from COVID-19. Sequences were obtained from PBMCs or T cells enriched from blood (not recorded which).

The CDR3 is CASSRGTLEGYNEQFF. CDR3 DNA sequence: TGTGCCAGCAGCCGTGGGACTTTGGAGGGGTACAATGAGCAGTTCTTC. The chain has TRBV4-2 and TRBJ2-1; maybe TRBD2 (6 bases). The germline gives CDR1 LGHNA, CDR2 YNFKEQ. V lost 4 bases and J lost 4, with 17 bases in between. The CDR3 totals 16 residues.